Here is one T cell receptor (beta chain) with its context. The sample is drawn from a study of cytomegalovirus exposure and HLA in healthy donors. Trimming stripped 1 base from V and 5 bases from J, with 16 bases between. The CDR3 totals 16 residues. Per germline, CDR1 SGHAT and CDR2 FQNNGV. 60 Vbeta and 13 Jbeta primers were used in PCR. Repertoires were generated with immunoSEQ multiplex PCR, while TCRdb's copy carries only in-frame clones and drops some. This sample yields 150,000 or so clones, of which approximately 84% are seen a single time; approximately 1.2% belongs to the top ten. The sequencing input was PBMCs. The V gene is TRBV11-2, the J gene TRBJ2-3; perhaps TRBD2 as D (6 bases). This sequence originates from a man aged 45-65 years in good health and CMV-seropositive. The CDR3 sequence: CASSLVGGGLKDTQYF. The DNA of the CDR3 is TGTGCCAGCAGCTTAGTGGGCGGCGGACTAAAAGATACGCAGTATTTT.